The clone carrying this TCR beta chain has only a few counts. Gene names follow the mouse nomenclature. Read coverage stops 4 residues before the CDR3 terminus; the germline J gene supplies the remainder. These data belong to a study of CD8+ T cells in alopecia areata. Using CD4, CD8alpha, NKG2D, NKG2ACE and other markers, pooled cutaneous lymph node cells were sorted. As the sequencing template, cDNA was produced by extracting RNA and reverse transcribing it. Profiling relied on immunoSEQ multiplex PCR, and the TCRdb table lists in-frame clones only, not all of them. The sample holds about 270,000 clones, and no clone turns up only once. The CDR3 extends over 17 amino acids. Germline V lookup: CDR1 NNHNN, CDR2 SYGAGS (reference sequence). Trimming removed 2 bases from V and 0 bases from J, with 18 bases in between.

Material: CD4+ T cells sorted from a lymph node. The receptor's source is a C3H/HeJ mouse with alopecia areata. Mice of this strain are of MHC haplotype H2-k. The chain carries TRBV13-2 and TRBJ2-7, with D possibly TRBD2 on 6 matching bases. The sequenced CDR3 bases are TGTGCCAGCGGTGAGATCCCCCCTGACTGGCTCTCCTAT. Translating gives CASGEIPPDWLSY. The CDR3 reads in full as CASGEIPPDWLSYEQYF.